The next 21 T cell receptor beta chains were all read from a single sample in a study of OX40 agonist ivuxolimab in advanced cancers. Data came from immunoSEQ multiplex PCR; TCRdb stores just in-frame clones and leaves some out. The sample consists of some 70,000 clones, roughly 88% of them appearing once. The sequences come from CD4+ or CD8+ T cells sorted from blood, collected in a trial of the OX40 agonist ivuxolimab. The source is an adult with an advanced solid tumor such as melanoma, head and neck, liver or kidney cancer.

DNA for the CDR3: TGTGCCAGCAGTTCCACAGGGTCTGGCTATGGCTACACCTTC. Its protein product is CASSSTGSGYGYTF. The gene calls are TRBV6-6 and TRBJ1-2, with a possible D match to TRBD1 (6 bases). Trimming removed 4 bases at V and 4 bases at J, with 13 bases between. The CDR3 spans 14 residues. CDR1 and CDR2 (germline): MNHNY, SVGAGI (reference sequence).

This clone was seen more than once but under ten times. CDR3 DNA: TGTGCCAGCAGCTTAGTATCAGGGAACCCTAATTCACCCCTCCACTTT. It yields the protein CASSLVSGNPNSPLHF. The chain uses TRBV7-2 and TRBJ1-6; D perhaps matches TRBD1 (5 bases). Germline CDR1 SGHTA, CDR2 FQGNSA. V gave up 1 base and J gave up 6 bases, with 13 bases separating them. The CDR3 extends over 16 amino acids.

The V and J genes are TRBV5-1 and TRBJ2-2; the D is unclear. The length of the CDR3 is 15 residues. Germline V gene sequence: CDR1 SGHRS, CDR2 YFSETQ. V shed 4 bases and J shed 8 bases, with 18 bases lying between them. The CDR3 DNA follows: TGCGCCAGCAGCCCAACGATAGGGTTTGCGGGGGAGCTGTTTTTT. As protein: CASSPTIGFAGELFF.

The chain links TRBV7-2 to TRBJ1-5, with 8 bases lining up with TRBD1. CDR1 is SGHTA and CDR2 is FQGNSA in the germline V gene. The CDR3 has 15 amino acids. V gave up 5 bases and J gave up 9 bases; unmatched junction bases: 12. DNA of the CDR3: TGTGCCAGCAGCCCGCAGGGGGCGGCTTTAAGGCCCCAGCATTTT. Amino acids: CASSPQGAALRPQHF.

The rearrangement joins TRBV2 to TRBJ2-7, with D unclear. The V end lost 2 bases, the J end lost 5 bases, and 4 bases lay between the germline ends. Germline-derived CDR1 and CDR2 are SNHLY and FYNNEI. This CDR3 region has 11 residues. The CDR3: CASSEWDEQYF. CDR3 sequence (DNA): TGTGCCAGCAGTGAATGGGACGAGCAGTACTTC. Using reference TRBV2 and TRBJ2-7 for the parts outside the CDR3, the full variable domain is EPEVTQTPSHQVTQMGQEVILRCVPISNHLYFYWYRQILGQKVEFLVSFYNNEISEKSEIFDDQFSVERPDGSNFTLKIRSTKLEDSAMYFCASSEWDEQYFGPGTRLTVT.

The V and J genes are TRBV12-5 and TRBJ1-5; a weak D match, TRBD1 (6 bases). Germline values: CDR1 LGHNT, CDR2 FRNRAP. V was cut by 7 bases and J by 5 bases, with 15 bases left in between. The CDR3 length is 14 residues. This chain's CDR3 is CASARGGGHQPQHF. The CDR3 nucleotides are TGTGCTAGTGCCCGAGGGGGGGGCCATCAGCCCCAGCATTTT.

The chain combines TRBV5-1 with TRBJ1-3; possible D gene TRBD1, 6 bases. CDR3 length: 14 residues. CDR1 SGHRS and CDR2 YFSETQ come from the germline V gene. V was pared by 0 bases and J by 2 bases, with 6 bases between. CDR3 sequence reads: CASSLDRAGNTIYF. Written as DNA, the CDR3 is TGCGCCAGCAGCTTGGACAGGGCTGGAAACACCATATATTTT.

The chain carries TRBV7-9 and TRBJ1-5; 9 positions match TRBD1. V lost 7 bases, J lost 4 bases, and 2 bases stayed unmatched. From germline, CDR1 is SEHNR and CDR2 FQNEAQ (reference sequence). The CDR3 spans 13 residues. CDR3 bases: TGTGCCAGCACCGGGACAGGGAATCAGCCCCAGCATTTT. It is translated as CASTGTGNQPQHF. The full variable domain, its missing parts supplied by reference TRBV7-9 and TRBJ1-5, is DTGVSQNPRHKITKRGQNVTFRCDPISEHNRLYWYRQTLGQGPEFLTYFQNEAQLEKSRLLSDRFSAERPKGSFSTLEIQRTEQGDSAMYLCASTGTGNQPQHFGDGTRLSIL.

Here the CDR3 reads CASSFTGAGANVLTF. The CDR3 bases are TGTGCCAGCAGCTTTACAGGGGCTGGGGCCAACGTCCTGACTTTC. The genes are TRBV7-3 and TRBJ2-6, with 7 nucleotides matching TRBD1. CDR1 is SGHTA and CDR2 is FQGTGA in the germline V gene. Trimming took 3 bases from V and 2 from J; bases not matched to a gene: 1. The CDR3 sequence is 15 residues long.

This clone was detected only a few times. In DNA, the CDR3 is TGTGCCAGCAGCCAGGGAAGAGCCGGCACTGAAGCTTTCTTT. Its protein is CASSQGRAGTEAFF. The rearrangement links TRBV11-1 to TRBJ1-1, with D perhaps TRBD1 (5 bases). Per the germline V gene, CDR1 is SGHAT and CDR2 is FQDESV (reference sequence). V was cut by 5 bases and J by 4 bases, with 14 bases left in between. This CDR3 region has 14 residues.

The rearrangement joins TRBV5-1 to TRBJ2-7; 9 bases are a match to TRBD2. The V gene's germline CDR1 is SGHRS and CDR2 YFSETQ. The CDR3 covers 14 residues. Trimming removed 0 bases from V and 3 bases from J; junction bases left unmatched: 1. Here the CDR3 DNA reads TGCGCCAGCAGCTTGGGACTAGCGGACTACGAGCAGTACTTC. Translating gives CASSLGLADYEQYF.

The gene calls are TRBV19 and TRBJ2-2, with TRBD1 identical over 10 bases. Germline CDR1 LNHDA, CDR2 SQIVND (reference sequence). The CDR3 runs to 17 residues. The ends lost 4 bases at V and 6 bases at J; junction bases unmatched: 11. The CDR3 bases are TGTGCCAGTAGTAGAGGATTTGGACAGGGGGATGCCGGGGAGCTGTTTTTT. Its protein product is CASSRGFGQGDAGELFF.

The table lists this clone with a few counts. This sequence joins TRBV5-4 and TRBJ1-6; D unresolved. The germline V gene encodes CDR1 SGHNT and CDR2 YYREEE (reference sequence). V lost 0 bases and J lost 10, with 8 bases in between. This CDR3 spans 13 amino acids. The CDR3 DNA is TGTGCCAGCAGCTTGGCGGGTACATCACCCCTCCACTTT. Residues: CASSLAGTSPLHF.

CDR3 protein: CASTEGWGFGELFF. Here the CDR3 DNA reads TGTGCCAGCACCGAGGGCTGGGGTTTCGGGGAGCTGTTTTTT. The gene calls are TRBV6-1 and TRBJ2-2; D is perhaps TRBD2 (5 bases). This CDR3 is 14 amino acids long. Germline lookup yields CDR1 MNHNS and CDR2 SASEGT. V dropped 7 bases and J dropped 7 bases, with 16 bases sitting between them.

This clone was recorded once. The chain combines TRBV7-9 with TRBJ1-2; D call uncertain. The V end was cut by 1 base, the J end by 8 bases, with 14 bases between. Germline assignment: CDR1 SEHNR and CDR2 FQNEAQ (reference sequence). The CDR3 is made up of 14 amino acids. In DNA form, the CDR3 reads TGTGCCAGCAGCTTAGGCCGAACCTCTTTCGGCTACACCTTC. Protein: CASSLGRTSFGYTF.

The J gene is TRBJ2-2, the V gene TRBV14; D is uncertain. There are 14 residues in the CDR3. The ends were cut back, 4 bases at V and 5 bases at J, with 11 bases in the middle. CDR1 is SGHDN and CDR2 is FVKESK in the germline V gene. Here the CDR3 reads CASSPLVLTGELFF. CDR3 sequence (DNA): TGTGCCAGCAGCCCACTCGTTCTGACCGGGGAGCTGTTTTTT.

V gene TRBV18 combines with J gene TRBJ1-1; 8 bases agree with TRBD1. Germline assignment: CDR1 KGHSH and CDR2 LQKENI. The CDR3 consists of 13 residues. The V gene end was trimmed by 3 bases and the J gene end by 11 bases; junction bases not matched to a gene: 8. The CDR3 loop reads CASSPAPGQAAFF. The CDR3 nucleotides read TGTGCCAGCTCACCGGCTCCGGGACAGGCGGCTTTCTTT.

The gene calls are TRBV19 and TRBJ1-6; no clear D gene. The germline CDR1 and CDR2 sequences are LNHDA and SQIVND (reference sequence). Trimming took off 1 base at V and 7 bases at J, with 14 bases between the two ends. This CDR3 spans 16 amino acids. The CDR3 spells CASSIGTERSNSPLHF. The CDR3 nucleotides are TGTGCCAGTAGTATAGGAACAGAAAGATCAAATTCACCCCTCCACTTT.

The V call is TRBV5-4, the J call TRBJ1-2; the match to TRBD1 covers 7 bases. Germline V gives CDR1 SGHNT, CDR2 YYREEE (reference sequence). With 3 bases clipped from V and 10 bases from J, the junction kept 12 bases outside the gene matches. This CDR3 is built from 14 residues. The CDR3 DNA is TGTGCCAGCAGCTCGGCCGGGACAGAAAACGCCTACACCTTC. Its protein product is CASSSAGTENAYTF.

This clone was detected once. The genes are TRBV9 and TRBJ1-1; TRBD1 agrees at 8 bases. CDR1 SGDLS and CDR2 YYNGEE come from the germline V gene. J was trimmed by 9 bases and V by 3 bases; bases with no gene match: 7. The CDR3 covers 13 residues. CDR3 amino acids: CASSAWAGGQAFF. The CDR3 DNA reads as TGTGCCAGCAGCGCCTGGGCAGGGGGCCAAGCTTTCTTT.

The DNA for the CDR3 is TGTGCCAGCAGCATAATCGACGAGGTGACCCAGTACTTC. Its protein product is CASSIIDEVTQYF. This rearrangement joins TRBV7-2 to TRBJ2-5; D gene uncertain. The germline CDR1 and CDR2 sequences are SGHTA and FQGNSA. This CDR3 is 13 amino acids long. V lost 5 bases, J lost 7 bases, and 14 bases lay in between.